This T cell receptor beta chain is drawn from a study of memory CD8 T cells in hepatitis C reinfection. Study as a whole: Two donors cleared primary HCV but became chronic after reinfection. Late/post reinfection sampling occurred 12 to 24 weeks after detected reinfection.

The germline gives CDR1 MDHEN, CDR2 SYDVKM. V was pared by 3 bases and J by 7 bases, with 13 bases between. The CDR3 sequence is 14 residues long. Generated by immunoSEQ multiplex PCR, the TCRdb table keeps only in-frame clones and is missing some. The table shows some 50,000 clones, with roughly nine tenths occurring only once. Time point meaning: late/post reinfection, 12 to 24 weeks after detection. Sorted cells were sequenced directly ex vivo without any in vitro expansion. Control naive CD8 T cells came from a couple of donors at all three reinfection time points. This TCR derives from a man in his late teens or twenties with hepatitis C virus infection. Sequencing was done on a sample of naive CD8+ T cells sorted from blood. This chain joins TRBV28 and TRBJ2-1; unclear D gene. DNA of the CDR3: TGTGCCAGCAGTTTTCGTCTTTCAGGTAATGAGCAGTTCTTC. This sequence encodes CASSFRLSGNEQFF.